Presented here are 7 T cell receptor beta chains from one specimen sequenced in a study of shared clonotypes between healthy human individuals (dated by TCRdb to the early 2020s). For the CD8 naive samples, CD45RO-negative cells were positively selected for CCR7, yielding a CD45RA+CCR7+ population from which TemRA cells were excluded. Preparation of the library involved the immunoSEQ multiplex PCR assay. The source is immuneACCESS, and TCRdb retained only in-frame sequences with V and J called. Part of the clones is not carried over; for the studies checked, unresolved V genes explain less than half of this, and the remainder is unexplained. Counted in this sample were around 2.1 million clones; 85% to 95% of them appeared once. Under 2% of the sample lies in the top ten. Material for sequencing was naive CD8+ T cells from PBMCs. Taken with the paper, the label for cell subset or site translates to: CD45RA+CCR7+. The receptors shown here come from a man between 18 and 29 years old in good health. Some clones in this sample may be carry-over from other donors' samples.

The CDR3 loop is CASSLEGLPQNTQYF. CDR3 nucleotide sequence: TGTGCCAGCAGCTTAGAGGGGCTACCGCAGAATACGCAGTATTTT. The chain uses TRBV13 and TRBJ2-3; tentative D call: TRBD1 (5 bases). The CDR3 is 15 residues long. V gave up 1 base and J gave up 7 bases, with 15 bases separating them. Germline CDR1 and CDR2: PRHDT and FYEKMQ (reference sequence).

This clone was picked up one time. The chain has TRBV28 and TRBJ2-6; either TRBD1 or TRBD2 may fit D (5 bases each). This CDR3 has 15 residues. Trimming cost V 6 bases and J 2 bases, with 11 bases left between them. CDR1 is MDHEN and CDR2 is SYDVKM in the germline V gene. The CDR3 DNA is TGTGCCAGCAGGGCTGAGGGGCCTGGGGCCAACGTCCTGACTTTC. As protein: CASRAEGPGANVLTF.

The chain couples TRBV27 to TRBJ2-7; 9 positions agree with TRBD2. CDR1 and CDR2 (germline): MNHEY, SMNVEV (reference sequence). J lost 6 bases, V lost 6 bases, and 9 bases had no gene match. This CDR3 contains 14 residues. CDR3 DNA sequence: TGTGCCAGCAGCTCCGGGACTAGCACTGGCGAGCAGTACTTC. Its protein product is CASSSGTSTGEQYF.

The J gene is TRBJ2-7, the V gene TRBV6-5; the match to TRBD1 covers 9 bases. From germline, CDR1 is MNHEY and CDR2 SVGAGI. V dropped 2 bases and J dropped 6; count of bases not matched to a gene: 2. The CDR3 has 13 amino acids. CDR3 in amino acids: CASSYGTGSEQYF. Here the CDR3 DNA reads TGTGCCAGCAGTTACGGGACAGGGTCCGAGCAGTACTTC.

This clone was detected only once. The chain has TRBV7-8 and TRBJ2-7; 7 bases agree with TRBD2. This CDR3 is built from 15 residues. Germline V gives CDR1 SGHVS, CDR2 FQNEAQ. V lost 1 base and J lost 4; bases outside the gene matches: 7. The CDR3 protein is CASSLVGGKLYEQYF. CDR3 bases: TGTGCCAGCAGCTTAGTGGGAGGGAAACTTTACGAGCAGTACTTC.

The J gene is TRBJ1-1, the V gene TRBV28, with 7 bases matching TRBD1. The CDR3 is 14 residues long. Losses at the gene ends were 6 bases for V and 5 bases for J; bases not matched to a gene: 9. In germline, CDR1 is MDHEN, CDR2 SYDVKM. The CDR3, as DNA: TGTGCCAGCAGCTACGGCAGGGGGATAACTGAAGCTTTCTTT. It yields the protein CASSYGRGITEAFF.

The rearrangement links TRBV9 to TRBJ1-5; tentative D call: TRBD1 (6 bases). CDR3 length equals 13 residues. The V gene's germline CDR1 is SGDLS and CDR2 YYNGEE. Trimming cost V 4 bases and J 5 bases, with 10 bases left between them. The CDR3 is CASSTAGDQPQHF. The CDR3 DNA follows: TGTGCCAGCAGCACAGCAGGGGATCAGCCCCAGCATTTT.